This is a list of T cell receptor beta chains from one sample in a study of blood T cell repertoires in COVID-19. Only in-frame clones appear in the TCRdb table, and some are missing; sequencing was by immunoSEQ multiplex PCR. The data show fewer than 300,000 clones, around nine tenths seen once. The material sequenced was PBMCs or T cells enriched from blood (not recorded which). These TCRs come from a woman between 25 and 40 years old who had recovered from COVID-19. CDR3s include the opening cysteine and the closing phenylalanine or tryptophan. D genes are given only for firm matches. A clone size is listed for some rows: how often the clone was seen (once, few, many), or a class if it is expanded.

j_call clone_size d_call v_call cdr3_aa cdr3_nt
TRBJ1-2 few - TRBV9 CASSVESGYGYTF TGTGCCAGCAGCGTAGAGAGTGGCTATGGCTACACCTTC
TRBJ2-3 - TRBD2 TRBV7-2 CASSLPSGIPVRTDTQYF TGTGCCAGCAGCTTACCTAGCGGGATACCTGTAAGGACAGATACGCAGTATTTT
TRBJ2-1 once - TRBV6-2/TRBV6-3 CASSYSMLLQGTYNEQFF TGTGCCAGCAGTTACTCGATGCTTCTACAGGGAACCTACAATGAGCAGTTCTTC
TRBJ2-5 - TRBD1 TRBV5-1 CASSPGQGKETQYF TGCGCCAGCAGCCCCGGACAGGGGAAGGAGACCCAGTACTTC
TRBJ1-6 - - TRBV7-2 CASSFSSPLHF TGTGCCAGCAGCTTTAGTTCACCCCTCCACTTT
TRBJ2-2 - TRBD2 TRBV15 CATGTSGNTGELFF TGTGCCACCGGGACTAGCGGAAACACCGGGGAGCTGTTTTTT
TRBJ2-5 - - TRBV7-6 CASSKTGSHQETQYF TGTGCCAGCAGTAAAACAGGGAGTCACCAAGAGACCCAGTACTTC
TRBJ2-5 - TRBD2 TRBV7-2 CASSRRTSERGETQYF TGTGCCAGCAGCCGTCGGACTAGCGAGAGGGGGGAGACCCAGTACTTC
TRBJ1-1 - - TRBV19 CASTLGTIPAAEAFF TGTGCCAGTACCCTTGGGACAATCCCAGCAGCTGAAGCTTTCTTT
TRBJ2-1 once TRBD2 TRBV18 CASSLPTSGRAAEQFF TGTGCCAGCTCACTGCCGACTAGCGGGAGGGCCGCGGAGCAGTTCTTC
TRBJ1-4 - - TRBV6-4 CATSRGEKLFF TGTGCCACTAGCCGGGGGGAAAAACTGTTTTTT
TRBJ2-3 - TRBD2 TRBV28 CASSIVAGRDTQYF TGTGCCAGCAGTATAGTTGCCGGGAGGGATACGCAGTATTTT
TRBJ1-5 - - TRBV19 CASRARDTFPYSNQPQHF TGTGCCAGTAGGGCACGGGACACTTTCCCTTATAGCAATCAGCCCCAGCATTTT
TRBJ2-7 - TRBD1 TRBV14 CASSQDDRDYEQYF TGTGCCAGCAGCCAAGATGACAGGGACTACGAGCAGTACTTC
TRBJ2-1 - - TRBV12-5 CASCNYNEQFF TGTGCTAGTTGTAATTACAATGAGCAGTTCTTC
TRBJ2-1 - - TRBV2 CASNIDRSSYNEQFF TGTGCCAGCAACATCGACAGGAGCTCCTACAATGAGCAGTTCTTC
TRBJ2-3 once - TRBV4-1 CASSQDGGPGRADTQYF TGCGCCAGCAGCCAAGATGGGGGCCCCGGAAGGGCAGATACGCAGTATTTT
TRBJ1-5 - TRBD1 TRBV5-1 CASSWGTGSNQPQHF TGCGCCAGCAGCTGGGGGACAGGTAGCAATCAGCCCCAGCATTTT
TRBJ1-4 - - TRBV4-1 CASSQAGGGGLFF TGCGCCAGCAGCCAAGCTGGCGGCGGGGGGCTGTTTTTT
TRBJ2-7 - TRBD1 TRBV7-9 CASSLTGQGAYEQYF TGTGCCAGCAGCTTAACGGGACAGGGGGCCTACGAGCAGTACTTC
TRBJ1-1 - - TRBV6-2/TRBV6-3 CASSSARVPGAFF TGTGCCAGCAGTTCAGCCAGGGTTCCAGGAGCTTTCTTT
TRBJ2-5 - - TRBV13 CASSPKREPQETQYF TGTGCCAGCAGCCCTAAACGGGAACCCCAAGAGACCCAGTACTTC
TRBJ2-3 - - TRBV19 CASSFRGGTDTQYF TGTGCCAGTAGTTTCAGGGGAGGCACAGATACGCAGTATTTT
TRBJ2-7 - - TRBV7-2 CASSPRETSYEQYF TGTGCCAGCAGCCCCCGGGAGACTTCCTACGAGCAGTACTTC
TRBJ2-1 - - TRBV11-2 CASSLGQVNEQFF TGTGCCAGCAGCTTAGGACAGGTGAATGAGCAGTTCTTC
TRBJ1-2 - - TRBV4-1 CASSQEEDRWALYGYTF TGCGCCAGCAGCCAAGAAGAAGACAGGTGGGCATTATATGGCTACACCTTC
TRBJ2-7 - TRBD1 TRBV5-1 CASSFLTGGNEQYF TGCGCCAGCAGCTTTTTGACAGGGGGCAACGAGCAGTACTTC
TRBJ2-7 - TRBD1 TRBV11-2 CASSLMTGRYEQYF TGTGCCAGCAGCTTGATGACAGGGAGATACGAGCAGTACTTC
TRBJ1-4 - TRBD1 TRBV29-1 CSVVQGVSTNEKLFF TGCAGCGTTGTACAGGGGGTGTCAACTAATGAAAAACTGTTTTTT
TRBJ1-2 - - TRBV11-2 CASSPSGVSYGYTF TGTGCCAGCAGCCCGTCAGGTGTCAGCTATGGCTACACCTTC
TRBJ1-3 - - TRBV10-3 CAISEDQISGNTIYF TGTGCCATCAGTGAGGATCAGATCTCTGGAAACACCATATATTTT